One sample yielded the 31 T cell receptor beta chains listed below, sequenced in a study of blood T cell repertoires in COVID-19. Profiled with immunoSEQ multiplex PCR; TCRdb holds only in-frame clones, not every one. The sample includes fewer than 100,000 clones, about 82% of them seen just once. The sequencing input was peripheral blood. The receptors were sampled from a middle-aged man with COVID-19, enrolled during active disease.

The J gene is TRBJ1-1, the V gene TRBV11-1; possible D gene TRBD1, 6 bases. With 1 base removed from V and 4 bases from J, the gap between germline ends came to 10 bases. This CDR3 is built from 14 residues. Germline-derived CDR1 and CDR2 are SGHAT and FQDESV (reference sequence). Here the CDR3 DNA reads TGTGCCAGCAGCTTAGACAGGGTGAGCACTGAAGCTTTCTTT. It translates to CASSLDRVSTEAFF.

The chain has TRBV11-3 and TRBJ2-5; TRBD2 matches 10 bases. V shed 9 bases, J shed 5 bases, and the junction held 9 bases outside the gene matches. The CDR3 length is 14 residues. The germline gives CDR1 SGHNT, CDR2 YENEEA. The CDR3, as DNA: TGTGCCAGACTAGCGGGGTCAATGCGGGAGACCCAGTACTTC. Translated, it gives CARLAGSMRETQYF.

The V and J genes are TRBV29-1 and TRBJ2-5; 7 bases agree with TRBD2. Trimming cost V 6 bases and J 7 bases; bases outside gene matches: 5. Germline CDR1 reads SQVTM; CDR2 reads ANQGSEA. The CDR3 consists of 11 residues. The CDR3 DNA sequence: TGCAGCGTCGACACGGGAGGGACCCAGTACTTC. It specifies CSVDTGGTQYF.

The chain couples TRBV24-1 to TRBJ2-1; tentatively, D is TRBD2 (6 bases). The CDR3 has 17 residues. With 8 bases removed from V and 0 bases from J, the gap between germline ends came to 19 bases. Looked up from germline, CDR1 is KGHDR and CDR2 is SFDVKD. The CDR3 is CATTLLRRRVSYNEQFF. CDR3 DNA: TGTGCCACCACCCTACTGAGGAGGAGGGTCTCCTACAATGAGCAGTTCTTC.

Points on this clone: Other DNA sequences from this sample encode an identical CDR3 as well. This sequence joins TRBV6-5 and TRBJ1-3; TRBD1 matches 7 bases. CDR1 is MNHEY and CDR2 is SVGAGI in the germline V gene. The CDR3 contains 15 residues. J lost 2 bases, V lost 6 bases, and 7 bases had no gene match. CDR3 region: CASSLDRLAGNTIYF. For the CDR3, the DNA is TGTGCCAGCAGCTTGGACAGGCTAGCTGGAAACACCATATATTTT.

V gene TRBV6-1 combines with J gene TRBJ2-7, with D possibly being TRBD2 (6 bases). CDR1 is MNHNS, CDR2 SASEGT, per germline. The CDR3 runs 14 residues. Trimming pared 1 base from V and 7 bases from J, leaving 14 bases between. CDR3 amino acids: CASSEVPGAMEQYF. CDR3 coding DNA: TGTGCCAGCAGTGAAGTACCGGGAGCTATGGAGCAGTACTTC.

This clone was recorded once. The chain employs TRBV6-6 and TRBJ1-1; D not resolved. CDR1 is MNHNY and CDR2 is SVGAGI in the germline V gene (reference sequence). The V and J ends lost 7 bases and 1 base respectively, with 10 bases between them. The CDR3 runs to 13 residues. The CDR3 nucleotides are TGTGCCAGCATTCTCGTCCGGAACACTGAAGCTTTCTTT. It encodes CASILVRNTEAFF.

This chain joins TRBV14 and TRBJ2-3; possible D gene TRBD2, 5 bases. CDR3 size: 16 residues. V was pared by 4 bases and J by 0 bases, with 14 bases between. From germline, CDR1 is SGHDN and CDR2 FVKESK. The CDR3 here is CASSLYGDPSTDTQYF. The CDR3 nucleotides are TGTGCCAGCAGCCTATACGGGGATCCTAGCACAGATACGCAGTATTTT. The whole variable domain, remainder taken from reference TRBV14 and TRBJ2-3, is EAGVTQFPSHSVIEKGQTVTLRCDPISGHDNLYWYRRVMGKEIKFLLHFVKESKQDESGMPNNRFLAERTGGTYSTLKVQPAELEDSGVYFCASSLYGDPSTDTQYFGPGTRLTVL.

This chain uses TRBV30 with TRBJ2-5; 7 bases map to TRBD1. The germline gives CDR1 GTSNPN, CDR2 SVGIG (reference sequence). V lost 3 bases, J lost 4 bases, and 8 bases stayed unmatched. The CDR3 consists of 14 residues. Here the CDR3 reads CAWSPGTARETQYF. In DNA, the CDR3 is TGTGCCTGGAGCCCAGGGACAGCACGAGAGACCCAGTACTTC.

In the case of this clone: One end of the junction varies from germline; a read error may be responsible. The chain has TRBV4-1 and TRBJ2-4; TRBD2 agrees at 12 bases. Germline V lookup: CDR1 MGHRA, CDR2 YSYEKL. This CDR3 comprises 16 residues. This CDR3 is CASSQGLAGPIRPPLF. The CDR3 coding sequence is TGCGCCAGCAGCCAGGGACTAGCGGGTCCCATAAGACCCCCTCTTTTC.

The V call is TRBV5-4, the J call TRBJ1-2; 9 bases are a match to TRBD1. With V trimmed by 4 bases and J by 0 bases, 7 bases remained unmatched. The CDR3 is 16 residues long. From germline, CDR1 is SGHNT and CDR2 YYREEE (reference sequence). In nucleotides, the CDR3 is TGTGCCAGCAGCCAACCGGGACAGGGCTCTAACTATGGCTACACCTTC. This encodes CASSQPGQGSNYGYTF. Based on the CDR3 plus reference TRBV5-4 and TRBJ1-2, the full variable domain is ETGVTQSPTHLIKTRGQQVTLRCSSQSGHNTVSWYQQALGQGPQFIFQYYREEENGRGNFPPRFSGLQFPNYSSELNVNALELDDSALYLCASSQPGQGSNYGYTFGSGTRLTVV.

The chain carries TRBV25-1 and TRBJ2-1; perhaps TRBD1 as D (6 bases). The germline V gene encodes CDR1 MGHDK and CDR2 SYGVNS. Trimming pared 7 bases from V and 2 bases from J, leaving 9 bases between. The CDR3 totals 13 residues. This chain's CDR3 is CASTNRAYNEQFF. The CDR3 coding sequence is TGTGCCAGCACCAACAGGGCCTACAATGAGCAGTTCTTC. The entire variable domain, with the rest obtained from reference TRBV25-1 and TRBJ2-1, is as follows: EADIYQTPRYLVIGTGKKITLECSQTMGHDKMYWYQQDPGMELHLIHYSYGVNSTEKGDLSSESTVSRIRTEHFPLTLESARPSHTSQYLCASTNRAYNEQFFGPGTRLTVL.

The V call is TRBV6-2 or TRBV6-3, the J call TRBJ2-1; 13 positions match TRBD2. The J segment lost 4 bases and the V segment lost 6 bases, leaving 6 bases of the junction unmatched. The CDR3 is made up of 16 amino acids. CDR1 and CDR2 (germline): MNHEY, SVGEGT. CDR3 residues: CASSRRTSGGYNEQFF. CDR3 nucleotide sequence: TGTGCCAGCAGCCGCCGGACTAGCGGGGGATACAATGAGCAGTTCTTC.

This chain joins TRBV14 and TRBJ2-1; 14 bases are shared with TRBD2. The CDR3 is 19 residues long. Germline CDR1 reads SGHDN; CDR2 reads FVKESK. The V segment lost 0 bases and the J segment 7 bases; nucleotides outside the gene matches: 11. The DNA for the CDR3 is TGTGCCAGCAGCCAAGAGTCGGGACTAGCGGGAGCAAGGTTGAATGAGCAGTTCTTC. Protein product: CASSQESGLAGARLNEQFF.

The V and J genes are TRBV5-1 and TRBJ2-7; D possibly corresponds to TRBD1 (6 bases). CDR1 and CDR2 from the germline V gene are SGHRS and YFSETQ. The CDR3 length is 13 residues. Trimming pared 4 bases from V and 5 bases from J, leaving 13 bases between. CDR3 region: CASSRSRGHEQYF. CDR3 coding DNA: TGCGCCAGCAGCCGGAGCAGGGGCCACGAGCAGTACTTC.

The V and J genes are TRBV6-5 and TRBJ1-1; 9 bases are shared with TRBD1. With V trimmed by 7 bases and J by 1 base, 4 bases remained unmatched. This CDR3 contains 14 residues. Germline lookup yields CDR1 MNHEY and CDR2 SVGAGI. DNA of the CDR3: TGTGCCAGCACCTGGGACAGGGAGAACACTGAAGCTTTCTTT. Its translation: CASTWDRENTEAFF.

The chain employs TRBV11-2 and TRBJ2-3, with 11 bases matching TRBD2. The CDR3 extends over 18 amino acids. J gave up 4 bases and V 5 bases, and 14 bases lay outside the gene matches. Germline V CDR1 and CDR2: SGHAT, FQNNGV. Here the CDR3 DNA reads TGTGCCAGCAGCCGGGCCCCCTCTAGCGGGAGGTTCCCAGATACGCAGTATTTT. This encodes CASSRAPSSGRFPDTQYF.

This chain connects TRBV5-1 to TRBJ2-7; D is unresolved. Germline V gene sequence: CDR1 SGHRS, CDR2 YFSETQ. With 0 bases removed from V and 5 bases from J, the gap between germline ends came to 15 bases. The CDR3 consists of 15 residues. The CDR3 DNA sequence: TGCGCCAGCAGCTTGGAGCCTGGAGTTCGGAACGAGCAGTACTTC. Amino acids: CASSLEPGVRNEQYF.

This chain connects TRBV3-1 (or the pseudogene TRBV3-2) to TRBJ1-5, with D unresolved. Trimming shortened V by 0 bases and J by 0 bases, and 6 bases separated the two germline ends. The CDR3 is 15 residues long. The germline V gene encodes CDR1 LGHDT and CDR2 YNNKEL (reference sequence). The chain's CDR3 is CASSQEQSSNQPQHF. CDR3 bases: TGTGCCAGCAGCCAAGAACAGTCTAGCAATCAGCCCCAGCATTTT.

This chain uses TRBV18 with TRBJ1-3; TRBD1 might be the D (5 bases). This CDR3 region has 16 residues. The V end was cut by 3 bases, the J end by 6 bases, with 18 bases between. Germline V CDR1 and CDR2: KGHSH, LQKENI. CDR3 protein: CASSPISTASINTIYF. DNA of the CDR3: TGTGCCAGCTCACCCATATCGACAGCCAGCATAAACACCATATATTTT.

The CDR3 coding sequence is TGTGCCTGGCGACAGCGTTTCAACTTGGAAGGCTACACCTTC. It codes for CAWRQRFNLEGYTF. The chain joins TRBV30 to TRBJ1-2; the D gene is possibly TRBD1 (5 bases). V was trimmed by 5 bases and J by 8 bases, leaving 21 bases between them. Germline V gives CDR1 GTSNPN, CDR2 SVGIG (reference sequence). The CDR3 is made up of 14 amino acids.

The chain employs TRBV28 and TRBJ2-7, with 8 bases lining up with TRBD2. Germline V CDR1 and CDR2: MDHEN, SYDVKM. The CDR3 is made up of 15 amino acids. J lost 5 bases, V lost 5 bases, and 11 bases had no gene match. The CDR3 coding sequence is TGTGCCAGCAGTATCCCGAGCGGGAGAATCCACGAGCAGTACTTC. Translated, it gives CASSIPSGRIHEQYF.

The sample holds one count of this clone. The J gene is TRBJ2-5, the V gene TRBV5-1; possibly TRBD1 for D (5 bases). CDR1 and CDR2 (germline): SGHRS, YFSETQ. The CDR3 runs to 16 residues. V was shortened by 0 bases and J by 5 bases, with 17 bases between the two germline ends. CDR3 region: CASSLDWGRPEETQYF. The CDR3 coding sequence is TGCGCCAGCAGCTTGGACTGGGGCAGACCAGAGGAGACCCAGTACTTC.

The CDR3 sequence: CASSSGGDRGYGYTF. The CDR3 coding sequence is TGTGCCAGCAGTTCGGGTGGGGACAGGGGGTATGGCTACACCTTC. The genes are TRBV7-2 and TRBJ1-2; 11 bases fit TRBD1. Germline values: CDR1 SGHTA, CDR2 FQGNSA. The V gene end was trimmed by 6 bases and the J gene end by 5 bases; junction bases not matched to a gene: 8. The CDR3 is made up of 15 amino acids.

CDR3 protein: CASSRTGISTNEKLFF. The CDR3 bases are TGTGCCAGCAGCCGCACAGGGATCTCGACTAATGAAAAACTGTTTTTT. V usage is TRBV7-9 and J usage is TRBJ1-4; tentative D call: TRBD1 (6 bases). Germline CDR1 SEHNR, CDR2 FQNEAQ (reference sequence). The CDR3 has 16 amino acids. V lost 5 bases, J lost 2 bases, and 15 bases lay in between.

The rearrangement links TRBV6-5 to TRBJ2-7, with a possible D match to TRBD2 (5 bases). This CDR3 region has 13 residues. Per germline, CDR1 MNHEY and CDR2 SVGAGI. The ends were cut back, 7 bases at V and 2 bases at J, with 12 bases in the middle. The CDR3 coding sequence is TGTGCCAGCACTGGACTCGCACCCTACGAGCAGTACTTC. It yields the protein CASTGLAPYEQYF.

The rearrangement links TRBV7-6 to TRBJ2-1; D may be TRBD1 (6 bases). V dropped 6 bases and J dropped 8 bases, with 20 bases sitting between them. The CDR3 sequence is 15 residues long. Germline lookup yields CDR1 SGHVS and CDR2 FNYEAQ. CDR3 in amino acids: CASSQPGTEGDEQFF. CDR3 coding DNA: TGTGCCAGCAGTCAACCCGGGACCGAGGGGGATGAGCAGTTCTTC.

The chain couples TRBV24-1 to TRBJ2-1; possibly TRBD1 for D (6 bases). This CDR3 is built from 14 residues. V lost 5 bases to trimming and J lost 7 bases, with 14 bases between them. Germline lookup yields CDR1 KGHDR and CDR2 SFDVKD. CDR3 amino acids: CATSALGDTNEQFF. Written as DNA, the CDR3 is TGTGCCACCAGTGCCTTGGGGGACACTAATGAGCAGTTCTTC.

CDR3 amino acids: CSVGQTGIEQFF. The CDR3 nucleotides are TGCAGCGTGGGGCAGACAGGGATCGAGCAGTTCTTC. V usage is TRBV29-1 and J usage is TRBJ2-1; 7 bases match TRBD1. The germline CDR1 and CDR2 sequences are SQVTM and ANQGSEA. J lost 10 bases, V lost 6 bases, and 9 bases had no gene match. The CDR3 extends over 12 amino acids.

The J gene is TRBJ2-5, the V gene TRBV27; TRBD2 aligns across 12 bases. CDR3 length: 16 amino acids. CDR1 and CDR2 (germline): MNHEY, SMNVEV (reference sequence). Unmatched junction bases numbered 5, after V lost 5 bases and J lost 1 base. The CDR3 nucleotides are TGTGCCAGCAGTCTAAGACTAGCGGGGGCCCAAGAGACCCAGTACTTC. As protein: CASSLRLAGAQETQYF.

The CDR3 coding sequence is TGCGCCAGCAGCCTCGCCCGTCCGGGCACAGATACGCAGTATTTT. It translates to CASSLARPGTDTQYF. The chain combines TRBV5-1 with TRBJ2-3, with D unresolved. V was pared by 4 bases and J by 1 base, with 13 bases between. The CDR3 loop spans 15 amino acids. CDR1 SGHRS and CDR2 YFSETQ come from the germline V gene.